This TCR beta chain was profiled in a study of T cell repertoires in cytomegalovirus infection. Study-level information: Alongside well-studied HLA-B-restricted CMV epitopes, recently identified HLA-C-restricted CMV epitopes were also used.

Turning to this clonotype: Its matching antigen is unknown.

Via MiXCR, TCRdb re-called the reads, giving one row per CDR3 protein. The sample holds 650,000 to 850,000 distinct CDR3 sequences, 25% to 35% seen once. The sequences come from cultured CD8+ T cells from PBMCs, collected from culture after CMV antigen stimulation. This sequence was found in a human donor in good health (CMV status not recorded). Some clones in this sample may be carry-over from other donors' samples.

Here the CDR3 reads CASQIGFNQPQHF. The CDR3 nucleotides read TGTGCCAGCCAGATCGGGTTCAATCAGCCCCAGCATTTT. The chain has TRBV27 and TRBJ1-5; unclear D gene. V lost 8 bases, J lost 3 bases, and 11 bases lay in between. Germline loops: CDR1 MNHEY, CDR2 SMNVEV (reference sequence). CDR3 size: 13 residues.